Listed here is a single TCR beta chain. The antigen it recognizes is unknown. No base quality values were provided; no much bigger clone lies one nucleotide off. CDR1 and CDR2 are read off the germline V gene (reference sequence) as DFQATT and SNEGSKA. The CDR3 holds 12 amino acids from the cysteine to the phenylalanine. Only the CDR3 DNA is retained, 36 bases long and in frame from the first base. V loses 3 bases, J loses 4 bases, and the germline ends lie 9 bases apart. The data derive from a study of T cells after yellow fever vaccination (dated 2019 in TCRdb). About the full investigation: The SMART-Seq v4 Ultra Low Input RNA kit was used to prepare libraries from fractions with low cell numbers. To follow T-cell clones before and after both primary and booster YFV17D yellow fever vaccination, bulk TCR alpha and beta repertoires underwent longitudinal sequencing. Two healthy male donors, one aged 18 to 30 and one aged 30 to 40 years, were included in the cohort. Blood was drawn at multiple timepoints before and after primary and secondary immunization, with bulk PBMC replicates and cell subsets isolated. Results the study describes overall, beyond this receptor: Because abundant contaminating clonotypes from the bulk population could be contained in FACS-sorted repertoires, computational filtering was required. After the booster, most of the clones that had expanded following primary vaccination were detected again (just under 97% of CD4 and 80% to 90% of CD8), which suggests that memory was broadly maintained. The study included only a couple of donors, which limits how far the findings can be generalized. The secondary T-cell response was weaker than the primary response but faster, peaking on day 5 instead of day 15. A small fraction of clonotypes appeared in both the CD4 and CD8 compartments, likely as a result of convergent recombination.

TCR cDNA was made using 5'RACE template switching, a step that added a universal primer site and unique molecular identifiers. Priming for cDNA synthesis came from both the TCR alpha and TCR beta constant segments. Library amplification involved two PCR steps, and the second step added sample barcodes and sequencing adapters. Sequencing of libraries was performed on Illumina HiSeq 2500 (2x100 bp) or NovaSeq (2x150 bp). In the authors' own workflow: Reads were demultiplexed and collapsed into UMI consensus sequences with MIGEC, and V(D)J alignment was performed with MiXCR. Vaccine-responding clonotypes were identified with edgeR using replicate PBMC samples, with FDR below 0.01 and a log2 fold change above 5 up to day 15 being required. Bulk clonotypes were assigned CD4 or CD8 identity according to which sequenced CD4 or CD8 repertoire held them at higher abundance. In TCRdb, the public reads were trimmed at Q25 with fastp and aligned with MiXCR, with productive beta chains retained. Here each entry gathers all rows of one CDR3 protein and keeps the most common genes and DNA. It is TCRdb's table, rather than the study itself, that gives the V and J calls and clone size. This sample gives some 560,000 distinct CDR3 sequences in total; around a sixth of them show up just once. The ten largest clones take up approximately 15% of the sample.

This specimen's treatment or condition label, interpreted: live attenuated yellow fever vaccine strain. At each blood-draw timepoint, two biological replicates of bulk PBMCs were obtained. A standard Ficoll-Paque protocol was used to isolate PBMCs from peripheral blood. TriZol was used to extract RNA from bulk PBMCs, CD4 and CD8 fractions, and dextramer-positive and dextramer-negative fractions. The rearranged segments are TRBV20-1 and TRBJ1-1; the D gene lacks a confident call. The sequences come from PBMCs, collected 5 days after the first yellow fever vaccination. The clonotype comes from a man between 18 and 29 years old who received the YFV17D yellow fever vaccine. The sequenced DNA is TGCAGTGCTAGGAGCGTCGGCACTGAAGCTTTCTTT. The translation is CSARSVGTEAFF.